These 16 T cell receptor beta chains came from one sample sequenced in a study of blood T cells in healthy people across ages. For the second PCR, which ran for about 7 to 11 cycles, a sample-barcoded 5' primer and a J-beta primer mix were used. TCRdb passed the 5' RACE reads through MiXCR, listing each CDR3 protein once. The data contain about 750,000 distinct CDR3 sequences, about 48% of them singletons. The sample taken for sequencing was blood. These receptors all stem from a man older than 75 in good health.

The rearrangement links TRBV20-1 to TRBJ1-4, with TRBD1 matching over 7 bases. This CDR3 comprises 13 residues. CDR1 is DFQATT, CDR2 SNEGSKA, per germline (reference sequence). The V and J ends lost 4 bases and 7 bases, in that order; junction bases with no gene match: 6. CDR3 region: CSATTGIVEKLFF. The CDR3 DNA reads as TGCAGTGCTACGACAGGGATCGTTGAAAAACTGTTTTTT.

In this sample, this clonotype turned up once. The gene calls are TRBV3-1 and TRBJ2-1; possibly TRBD2 for D (5 bases). The germline gives CDR1 LGHDT, CDR2 YNNKEL (reference sequence). V was cut by 8 bases and J by 5 bases, with 13 bases left in between. The CDR3 totals 13 residues. The CDR3 protein is CASLHTRNNEQFF. For the CDR3, the DNA is TGTGCCAGCTTACATACTAGAAACAATGAGCAGTTCTTC.

This sequence joins TRBV7-2 and TRBJ1-4, with 8 bases fitting TRBD1. The CDR3 covers 14 residues. With 1 base clipped from V and 8 bases from J, the junction kept 3 bases outside the gene matches. Germline V gene lookup returns CDR1 SGHTA and CDR2 FQGNSA. CDR3 DNA: TGTGCCAGCAGCTTAGGGCAGGGGGCCGAAAAACTGTTTTTT. Its protein is CASSLGQGAEKLFF.

V gene TRBV6-4 combines with J gene TRBJ1-2; 7 bases line up with TRBD1. This CDR3 spans 15 amino acids. Per germline, CDR1 MRHNA and CDR2 SNTAGT. The trim removed 5 bases at V and 4 bases at J, leaving 10 bases unmatched. Here the CDR3 reads CASSSGTVGGYGYTF. In DNA form, the CDR3 reads TGTGCCAGCAGTTCTGGGACAGTTGGTGGCTATGGCTACACCTTC.

The V gene is TRBV4-1, the J gene TRBJ1-4; D remains ambiguous. The CDR3 has 18 amino acids. Per germline, CDR1 MGHRA and CDR2 YSYEKL. Trimming left V 7 bases short and J 0 bases short, with 21 bases between. CDR3 loop: CASTPRIVMLATNEKLFF. DNA for the CDR3: TGCGCCAGCACCCCCCGCATAGTGATGCTTGCAACTAATGAAAAACTGTTTTTT.

The chain employs TRBV20-1 and TRBJ2-3, with TRBD2 as a possible D gene (5 bases). The CDR3 has 13 amino acids. Germline V gene data show CDR1 as DFQATT and CDR2 as SNEGSKA (reference sequence). Trimming took 0 bases from V and 14 from J, leaving 18 bases between them. This CDR3 reads CSARDAVGRYAYF. As DNA, the CDR3 is TGCAGTGCTAGAGATGCCGTGGGGAGATACGCGTATTTT.

There are a few counts of this clonotype. The chain couples TRBV20-1 to TRBJ2-1, with TRBD2 matching over 9 bases. The CDR3 loop spans 13 amino acids. V dropped 6 bases and J dropped 3; count of bases not matched to a gene: 3. The germline CDR1 and CDR2 sequences are DFQATT and SNEGSKA (reference sequence). The CDR3 reads CSALSGSYNEQFF. The CDR3 bases are TGCAGTGCCCTTAGCGGGAGCTACAATGAGCAGTTCTTC.

This clonotype has a handful of counts. The chain links TRBV29-1 to TRBJ2-7; TRBD2 might be the D (6 bases). Germline CDR1 and CDR2: SQVTM and ANQGSEA. This CDR3 spans 11 amino acids. The V end was cut by 7 bases, the J end by 6 bases, with 13 bases between. CDR3 in DNA: TGCAGCGGCGGGACTTCAGGCGAGCAGTACTTC. It translates to CSGGTSGEQYF.

This chain links TRBV5-1 with TRBJ2-4; perhaps TRBD1 as D (7 bases). The germline V gene has CDR1 SGHRS and CDR2 YFSETQ. V was clipped by 4 bases and J by 2 bases, with 16 bases between them. The CDR3 extends over 16 amino acids. CDR3 sequence (DNA): TGCGCCAGCAGCGCGACAGGGAGCGGGTCCAAAAACATTCAGTACTTC. Encoded protein: CASSATGSGSKNIQYF.

This clonotype occurred a few times. The chain uses TRBV20-1 and TRBJ2-1, with 8 bases matching TRBD1. V shed 1 base, J shed 10 bases, and the junction held 0 bases outside the gene matches. This CDR3 comprises 11 residues. Germline V CDR1 and CDR2: DFQATT, SNEGSKA (reference sequence). The CDR3 region has the DNA TGCAGTGCTAGAGGGGACAGGGAGCAGTTCTTC. It is translated as CSARGDREQFF.

The chain links TRBV2 to TRBJ2-7; 7 nucleotides align to TRBD2. Germline V gene data show CDR1 as SNHLY and CDR2 as FYNNEI. CDR3 length: 14 amino acids. V shed 8 bases, J shed 4 bases, and the junction held 11 bases outside the gene matches. The CDR3 sequence is CASGPRSGIYEQYF. The CDR3 nucleotides are TGTGCCAGCGGCCCTAGGAGCGGGATTTACGAGCAGTACTTC.

This clonotype has more than one count but fewer than ten. This chain connects TRBV5-1 to TRBJ2-5, with 8 bases lining up with TRBD2. The J segment lost 0 bases and the V segment lost 4 bases, leaving 5 bases of the junction unmatched. The CDR3 spans 15 residues. The germline V gene encodes CDR1 SGHRS and CDR2 YFSETQ. The CDR3 protein is CASSTGSGNQETQYF. The CDR3 DNA follows: TGCGCCAGCAGCACTGGTAGCGGGAACCAAGAGACCCAGTACTTC.

The chain joins TRBV27 to TRBJ2-7; D is undetermined. Germline CDR1 and CDR2: MNHEY and SMNVEV (reference sequence). This CDR3 has 13 residues. Trimming cost V 5 bases and J 2 bases, with 10 bases left between them. The CDR3 here is CASSNRQPYEQYF. CDR3 in DNA: TGTGCCAGCAGTAATAGACAACCCTACGAGCAGTACTTC.

The chain joins TRBV24-1 to TRBJ2-5; 8 bases are shared with TRBD1. V trimming: 0 bases; J trimming: 5 bases; junction bases outside the gene matches: 13. The germline V gene has CDR1 KGHDR and CDR2 SFDVKD. This CDR3 comprises 18 residues. The CDR3 DNA is TGTGCCACCAGTGATTTGACCCCGGGACAGGTTAATTCGGAGACCCAGTACTTC. It specifies CATSDLTPGQVNSETQYF.

This clonotype was observed at least ten times. This chain connects TRBV15 to TRBJ1-2; maybe TRBD1 (6 bases). V lost 6 bases and J 5 bases, leaving 16 bases between the germline ends. Germline values: CDR1 LNHNV, CDR2 YYDKDF (reference sequence). The CDR3 runs 14 residues. DNA of the CDR3: TGTGCCACCAGGGAGGGGGGCGACCCTTATGGCTACACCTTC. Encoded protein: CATREGGDPYGYTF.

Only a few counts were recorded for this clonotype. The CDR3 protein is CASSLVAVTDTQYF. In DNA form, the CDR3 reads TGTGCCAGCAGCTTAGTAGCAGTCACAGATACGCAGTATTTT. V gene TRBV11-2 combines with J gene TRBJ2-3; D unclear. This CDR3 has 14 residues. Trimming took off 1 base at V and 2 bases at J, with 7 bases between the two ends. CDR1 is SGHAT and CDR2 is FQNNGV in the germline V gene. Full variable domain (outside the CDR3, taken from reference TRBV11-2 and TRBJ2-3): EAGVAQSPRYKIIEKRQSVAFWCNPISGHATLYWYQQILGQGPKLLIQFQNNGVVDDSQLPKDRFSAERLKGVDSTLKIQPAKLEDSAVYLCASSLVAVTDTQYFGPGTRLTVL.